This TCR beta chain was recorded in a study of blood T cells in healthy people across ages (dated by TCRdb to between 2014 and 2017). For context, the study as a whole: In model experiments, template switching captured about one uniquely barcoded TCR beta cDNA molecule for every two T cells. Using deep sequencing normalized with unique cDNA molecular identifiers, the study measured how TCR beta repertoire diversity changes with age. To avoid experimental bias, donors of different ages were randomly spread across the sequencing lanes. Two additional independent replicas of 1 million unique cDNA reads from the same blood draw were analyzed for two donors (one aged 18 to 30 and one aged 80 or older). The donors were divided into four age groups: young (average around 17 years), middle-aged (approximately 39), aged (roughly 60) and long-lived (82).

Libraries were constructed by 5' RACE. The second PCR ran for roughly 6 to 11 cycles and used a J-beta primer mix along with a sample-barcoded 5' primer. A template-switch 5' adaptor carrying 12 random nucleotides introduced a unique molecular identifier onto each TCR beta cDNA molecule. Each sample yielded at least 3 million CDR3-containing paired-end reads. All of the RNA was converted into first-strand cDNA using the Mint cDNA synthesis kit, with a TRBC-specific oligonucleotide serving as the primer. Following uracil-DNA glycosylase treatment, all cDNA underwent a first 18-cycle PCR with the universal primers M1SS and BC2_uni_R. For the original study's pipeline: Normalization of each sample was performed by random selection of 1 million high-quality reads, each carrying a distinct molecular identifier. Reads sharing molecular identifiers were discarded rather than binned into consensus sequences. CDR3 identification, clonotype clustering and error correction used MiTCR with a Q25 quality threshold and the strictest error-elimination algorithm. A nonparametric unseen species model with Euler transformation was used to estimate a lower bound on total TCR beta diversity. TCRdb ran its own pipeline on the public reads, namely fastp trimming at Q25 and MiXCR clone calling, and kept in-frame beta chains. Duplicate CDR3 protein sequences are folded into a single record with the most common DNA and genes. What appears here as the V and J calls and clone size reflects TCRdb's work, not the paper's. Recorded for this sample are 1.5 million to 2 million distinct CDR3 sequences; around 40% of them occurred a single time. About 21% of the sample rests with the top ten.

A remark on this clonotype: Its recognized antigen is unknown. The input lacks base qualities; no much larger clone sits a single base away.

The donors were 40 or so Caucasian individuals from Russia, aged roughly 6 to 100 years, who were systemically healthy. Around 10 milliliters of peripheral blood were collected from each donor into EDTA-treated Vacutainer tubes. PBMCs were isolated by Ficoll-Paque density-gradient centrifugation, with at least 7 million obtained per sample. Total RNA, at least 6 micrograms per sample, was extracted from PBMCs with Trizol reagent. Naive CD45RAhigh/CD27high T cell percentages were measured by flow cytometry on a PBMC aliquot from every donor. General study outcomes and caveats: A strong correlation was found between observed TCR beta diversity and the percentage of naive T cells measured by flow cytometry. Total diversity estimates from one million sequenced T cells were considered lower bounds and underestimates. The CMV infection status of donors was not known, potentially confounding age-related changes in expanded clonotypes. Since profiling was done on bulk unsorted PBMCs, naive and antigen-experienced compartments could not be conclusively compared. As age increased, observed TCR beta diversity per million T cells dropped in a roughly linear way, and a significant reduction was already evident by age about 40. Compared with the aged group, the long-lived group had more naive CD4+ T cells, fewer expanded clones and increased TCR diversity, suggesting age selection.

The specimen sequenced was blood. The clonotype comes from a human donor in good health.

CDR3 region: CASSPSIGPSPASEQYF. The sequenced DNA is TGTGCCAGCAGCCCATCTATCGGACCGTCCCCCGCCTCCGAGCAGTACTTC. The V gene is TRBV12-3 or TRBV12-4 and the J gene is TRBJ2-5, with the D segment identity uncertain. Matching the DNA end better, TRBJ2-7 makes the J call doubtful. Reading from cysteine to phenylalanine, the CDR3 counts 17 amino acids. The retained sequence is limited to the CDR3, 51 bases, with the frame set at the first base.